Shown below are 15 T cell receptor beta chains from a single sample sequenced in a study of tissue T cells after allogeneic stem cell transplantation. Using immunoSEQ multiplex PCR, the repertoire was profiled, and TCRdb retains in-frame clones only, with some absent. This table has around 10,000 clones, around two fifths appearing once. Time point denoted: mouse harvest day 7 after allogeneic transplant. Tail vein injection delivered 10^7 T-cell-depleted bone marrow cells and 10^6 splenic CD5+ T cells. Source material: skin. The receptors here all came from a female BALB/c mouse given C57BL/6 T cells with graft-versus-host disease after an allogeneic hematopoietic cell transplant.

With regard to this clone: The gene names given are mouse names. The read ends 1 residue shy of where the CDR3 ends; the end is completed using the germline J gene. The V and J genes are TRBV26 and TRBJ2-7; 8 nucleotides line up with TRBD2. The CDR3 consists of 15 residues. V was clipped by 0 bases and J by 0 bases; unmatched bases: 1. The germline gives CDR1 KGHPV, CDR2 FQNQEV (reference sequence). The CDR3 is CASSLSGGVSYEQYF. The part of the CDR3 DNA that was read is TGTGCCAGCAGTCTGTCTGGGGGGGTCTCCTATGAACAGTAC.

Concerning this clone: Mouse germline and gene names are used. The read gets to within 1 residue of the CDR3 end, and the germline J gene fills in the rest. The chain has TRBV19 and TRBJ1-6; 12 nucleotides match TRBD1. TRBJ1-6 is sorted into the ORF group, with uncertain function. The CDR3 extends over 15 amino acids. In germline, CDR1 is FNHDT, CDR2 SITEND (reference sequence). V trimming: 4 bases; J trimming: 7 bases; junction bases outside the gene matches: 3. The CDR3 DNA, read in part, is TGTGCCAGCAGTTGGGGACAGGGGGCCAATTCGCCCCTCTAC. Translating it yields CASSWGQGANSPLY. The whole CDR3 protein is CASSWGQGANSPLYF.

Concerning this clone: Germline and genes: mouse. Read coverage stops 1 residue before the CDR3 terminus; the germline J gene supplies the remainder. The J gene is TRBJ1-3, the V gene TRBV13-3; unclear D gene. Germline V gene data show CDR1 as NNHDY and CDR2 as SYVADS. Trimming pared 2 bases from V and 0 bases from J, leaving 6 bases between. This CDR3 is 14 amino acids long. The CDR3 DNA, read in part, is TGTGCCAGCAGTGACAGAATTTCTGGAAATACGCTCTAT. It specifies CASSDRISGNTLY. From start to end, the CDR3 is CASSDRISGNTLYF.

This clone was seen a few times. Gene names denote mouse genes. The CDR3 protein is CASSPGTGVSAETLYF. The sequenced CDR3 bases are TGTGCCAGCAGCCCCGGGACAGGGGTTAGTGCAGAAACGCTGTAT. This chain uses TRBV15 with TRBJ2-3, with TRBD1 matching 10 bases. Sequencing ends 1 residue short of the CDR3 end; the germline J gene provides the rest. Per the germline V gene, CDR1 is SGHND and CDR2 is FRSKSL. With 6 bases clipped from V and 0 bases from J, the junction kept 6 bases outside the gene matches. The CDR3 spans 16 residues.

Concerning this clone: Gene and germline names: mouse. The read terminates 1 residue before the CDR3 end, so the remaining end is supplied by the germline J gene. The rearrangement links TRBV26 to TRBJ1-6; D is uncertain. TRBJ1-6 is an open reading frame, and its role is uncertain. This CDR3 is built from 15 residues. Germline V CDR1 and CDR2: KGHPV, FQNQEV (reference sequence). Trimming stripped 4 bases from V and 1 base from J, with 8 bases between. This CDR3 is CASSPVRSYNSPLYF. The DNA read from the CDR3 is TGTGCCAGCAGTCCCGTCAGGTCCTATAATTCGCCCCTCTAC.

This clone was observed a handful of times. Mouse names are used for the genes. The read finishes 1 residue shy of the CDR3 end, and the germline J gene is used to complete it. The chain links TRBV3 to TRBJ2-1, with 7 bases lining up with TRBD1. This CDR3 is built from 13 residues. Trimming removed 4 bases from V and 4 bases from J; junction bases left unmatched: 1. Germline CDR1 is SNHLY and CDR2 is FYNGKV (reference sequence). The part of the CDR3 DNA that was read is TGTGCCAGCAGCTCGGGACAGTATGCTGAGCAGTTC. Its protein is CASSSGQYAEQF. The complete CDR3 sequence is CASSSGQYAEQFF.

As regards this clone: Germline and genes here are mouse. CDR3 in amino acids: CASRGLSSYEQYF. The CDR3 bases that were read are TGTGCCAGCAGGGGACTGAGCTCCTATGAACAGTAC. The rearrangement links TRBV26 to TRBJ2-7; 7 bases fit TRBD2. The read ends 1 residue early relative to the CDR3; the germline J gene fills the gap. V dropped 6 bases and J dropped 0; count of bases not matched to a gene: 2. From germline, CDR1 is KGHPV and CDR2 FQNQEV (reference sequence). CDR3 size: 13 residues.

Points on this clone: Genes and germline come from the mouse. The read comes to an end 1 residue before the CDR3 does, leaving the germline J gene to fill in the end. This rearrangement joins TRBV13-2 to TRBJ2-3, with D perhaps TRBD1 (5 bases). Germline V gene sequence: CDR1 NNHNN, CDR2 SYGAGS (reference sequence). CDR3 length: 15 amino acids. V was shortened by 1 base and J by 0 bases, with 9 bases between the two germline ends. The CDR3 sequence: CASGDKGSSAETLYF. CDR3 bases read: TGTGCCAGCGGTGATAAGGGGTCTAGTGCAGAAACGCTGTAT.

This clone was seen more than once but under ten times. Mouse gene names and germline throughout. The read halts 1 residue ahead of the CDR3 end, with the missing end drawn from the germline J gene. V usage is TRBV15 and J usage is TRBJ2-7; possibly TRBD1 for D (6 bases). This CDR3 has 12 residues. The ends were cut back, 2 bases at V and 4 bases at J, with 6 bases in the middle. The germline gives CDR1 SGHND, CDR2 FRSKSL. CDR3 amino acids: CASSLRGYEQYF. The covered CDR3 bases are TGTGCCAGCAGTTTAAGGGGGTATGAACAGTAC.

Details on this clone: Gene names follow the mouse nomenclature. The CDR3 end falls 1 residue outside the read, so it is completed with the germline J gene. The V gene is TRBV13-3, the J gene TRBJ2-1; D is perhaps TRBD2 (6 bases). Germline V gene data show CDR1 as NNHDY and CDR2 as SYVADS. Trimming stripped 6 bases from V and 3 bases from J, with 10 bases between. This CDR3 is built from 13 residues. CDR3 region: CASIGTFYAEQFF. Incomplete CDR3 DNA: TGTGCCAGCATTGGGACTTTCTATGCTGAGCAGTTC.

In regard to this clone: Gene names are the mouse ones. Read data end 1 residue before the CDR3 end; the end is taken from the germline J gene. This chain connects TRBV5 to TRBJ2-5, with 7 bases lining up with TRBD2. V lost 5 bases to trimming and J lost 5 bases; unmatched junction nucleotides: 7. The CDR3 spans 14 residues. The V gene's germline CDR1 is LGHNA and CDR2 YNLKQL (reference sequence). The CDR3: CASSVSGGADTQYF. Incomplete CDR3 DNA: TGTGCCAGCAGCGTTTCTGGGGGAGCAGACACCCAGTAC.

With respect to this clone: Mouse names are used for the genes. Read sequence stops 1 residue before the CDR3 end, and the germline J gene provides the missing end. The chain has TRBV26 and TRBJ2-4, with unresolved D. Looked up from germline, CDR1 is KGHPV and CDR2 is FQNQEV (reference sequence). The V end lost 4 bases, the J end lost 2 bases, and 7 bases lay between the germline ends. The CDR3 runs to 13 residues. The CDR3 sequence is CASSQAIQNTLYF. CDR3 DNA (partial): TGTGCCAGCAGTCAAGCAATTCAAAACACCTTGTAC.

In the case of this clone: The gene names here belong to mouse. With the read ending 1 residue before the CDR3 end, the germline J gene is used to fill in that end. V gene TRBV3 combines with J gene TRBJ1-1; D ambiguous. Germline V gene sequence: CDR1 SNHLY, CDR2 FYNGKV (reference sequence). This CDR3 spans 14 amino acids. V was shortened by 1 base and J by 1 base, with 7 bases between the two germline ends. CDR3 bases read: TGTGCCAGCAGCTTAGTGGAGGGAAACACAGAAGTCTTC. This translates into CASSLVEGNTEVF. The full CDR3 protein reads CASSLVEGNTEVFF. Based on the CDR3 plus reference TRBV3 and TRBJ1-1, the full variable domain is GPKVLQIPSHQIIDMGQMVTLNCDPVSNHLYFYWYKQILGQQMEFLVNFYNGKVMEKSKLFKDQFSVERPDGSYFTLKIQPTALEDSAVYFCASSLVEGNTEVFFGKGTRLTVV.

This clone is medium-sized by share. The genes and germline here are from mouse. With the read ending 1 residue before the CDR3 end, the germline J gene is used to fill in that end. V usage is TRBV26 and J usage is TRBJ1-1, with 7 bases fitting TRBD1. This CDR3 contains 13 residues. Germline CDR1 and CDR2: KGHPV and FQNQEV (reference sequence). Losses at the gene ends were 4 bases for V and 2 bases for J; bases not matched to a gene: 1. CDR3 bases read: TGTGCCAGCAGTCAGGGGGCTAACACAGAAGTCTTC. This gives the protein CASSQGANTEVF. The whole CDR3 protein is CASSQGANTEVFF.

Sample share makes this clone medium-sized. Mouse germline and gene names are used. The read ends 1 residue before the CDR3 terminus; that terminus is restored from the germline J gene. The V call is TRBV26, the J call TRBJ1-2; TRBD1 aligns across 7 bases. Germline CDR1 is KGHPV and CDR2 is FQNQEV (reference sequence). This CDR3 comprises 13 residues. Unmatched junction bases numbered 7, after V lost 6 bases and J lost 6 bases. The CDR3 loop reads CASSLTGRADYTF. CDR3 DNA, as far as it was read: TGTGCCAGCAGCCTGACAGGGAGGGCCGACTACACC.